This passage covers 28 T cell receptor beta chains from one sample sequenced in a study of beta chain features in type 1 diabetes. The investigators reverse transcribed all of the isolated RNA, so they sequenced expressed TCRB transcripts. Only in-frame clones appear in the TCRdb table, and some are missing; sequencing was by immunoSEQ multiplex PCR. Here the sample spans some 400,000 clones, roughly 16% being singletons. The sequenced sample was naive CD4+ T cells from blood. All receptors derive from a woman in her late teens or twenties in good health.

The table lists this clone with many counts. The chain recombines TRBV4-2 with TRBJ2-4; the D gene is possibly TRBD1 (5 bases). V lost 0 bases, J lost 2 bases, and 8 bases lay in between. The CDR3 covers 15 residues. Germline CDR1 LGHNA, CDR2 YNFKEQ. The CDR3: CASSQDRVPKNIQYF. The CDR3 bases are TGTGCCAGCAGCCAAGACAGGGTCCCCAAAAACATTCAGTACTTC.

The chain carries TRBV29-1 and TRBJ1-2; 10 positions agree with TRBD1. The CDR3 loop spans 14 amino acids. CDR1 and CDR2 (germline): SQVTM, ANQGSEA. J gave up 9 bases and V 4 bases, and 11 bases lay outside the gene matches. CDR3 coding DNA: TGCAGCGTTGGACAGGGGGCCTTGGGATATAGCTACACCTTC. It translates to CSVGQGALGYSYTF.

This chain links TRBV7-8 with TRBJ1-5; tentative D call: TRBD1 (6 bases). The CDR3 spans 15 residues. Trimming left V 5 bases short and J 4 bases short, with 15 bases between. CDR1 is SGHVS, CDR2 FQNEAQ, per germline. The CDR3 DNA reads TGTGCCAGCAGCACAGGGAACTACCATAATCAGCCCCAGCATTTT. Translating it yields CASSTGNYHNQPQHF.

This clone was seen a few times. The V gene is TRBV10-2, the J gene TRBJ2-3; D is unclear. Germline loops: CDR1 WSHSY, CDR2 SAAADI. V lost 4 bases and J lost 0, with 5 bases in between. The CDR3 loop spans 13 amino acids. Here the CDR3 reads CASSGASTDTQYF. The DNA of the CDR3 is TGCGCCAGCAGTGGGGCTAGCACAGATACGCAGTATTTT.

This chain links TRBV28 with TRBJ2-3; possibly TRBD2 for D (6 bases). Germline V gene sequence: CDR1 MDHEN, CDR2 SYDVKM. This CDR3 spans 14 amino acids. Trimming removed 9 bases from V and 5 bases from J, with 18 bases in between. CDR3 DNA: TGTGCCAGTTCAAGGGCAGGGAGGAGAGATACGCAGTATTTT. Translating it yields CASSRAGRRDTQYF.

This clone was observed a handful of times. The chain combines TRBV19 with TRBJ2-1; 13 nucleotides align to TRBD2. The CDR3 covers 15 residues. V shed 7 bases, J shed 8 bases, and the junction held 8 bases outside the gene matches. The V gene's germline CDR1 is LNHDA and CDR2 SQIVND (reference sequence). As DNA, the CDR3 is TGTGCCAGTAAAAAGGGACTAGCGGGATCCGATGAGCAGTTCTTC. Its translation is CASKKGLAGSDEQFF.

This sequence joins TRBV13 and TRBJ2-1; D not certain. The CDR3 runs 14 residues. Trimming cost V 1 base and J 7 bases, with 11 bases left between them. Per germline, CDR1 PRHDT and CDR2 FYEKMQ (reference sequence). The CDR3 nucleotides read TGTGCCAGCAGCTTAGTCCCGGTCCAAAATGAGCAGTTCTTC. Its protein product is CASSLVPVQNEQFF. Together with reference TRBV13 and TRBJ2-1, the CDR3 gives the full variable domain: AAGVIQSPRHLIKEKRETATLKCYPIPRHDTVYWYQQGPGQDPQFLISFYEKMQSDKGSIPDRFSAQQFSDYHSELNMSSLELGDSALYFCASSLVPVQNEQFFGPGTRLTVL.

The chain recombines TRBV30 with TRBJ2-2, with 8 bases fitting TRBD1. After removal of 3 bases from V and 6 bases from J, the junction contained 3 bases not matched to a gene. CDR1 is GTSNPN and CDR2 is SVGIG in the germline V gene (reference sequence). This CDR3 is built from 13 residues. Written as DNA, the CDR3 is TGTGCCTGGAGGAAACAGGGGGCCGGGGAGCTGTTTTTT. Protein sequence: CAWRKQGAGELFF.

The V gene is TRBV10-3, the J gene TRBJ2-3, with D perhaps matching TRBD2 (6 bases). Trimming shortened V by 9 bases and J by 2 bases, and 15 bases separated the two germline ends. CDR3 length equals 14 residues. Germline CDR1 is ENHRY and CDR2 is SYGVKD. This CDR3 reads CAIGISGITDTQYF. The CDR3, as DNA: TGTGCCATTGGGATTAGCGGCATCACAGATACGCAGTATTTT.

This clone was seen more than once but under ten times. J is TRBJ1-5 and V is TRBV30, with D unresolved. Germline CDR1 reads GTSNPN; CDR2 reads SVGIG (reference sequence). V lost 0 bases, J lost 4 bases, and 7 bases lay in between. The CDR3 is 13 amino acids. The CDR3 protein is CAWSVAQNQPQHF. CDR3 in DNA: TGTGCCTGGAGTGTAGCCCAAAATCAGCCCCAGCATTTT.

This rearrangement joins TRBV19 to TRBJ2-6, with D uncertain. The germline CDR1 and CDR2 sequences are LNHDA and SQIVND (reference sequence). CDR3 length equals 14 residues. V lost 2 bases, J lost 2 bases, and 4 bases lay in between. For the CDR3, the DNA is TGTGCCAGTAGTATACGAGCTGGGGCCAACGTCCTGACTTTC. This translates into CASSIRAGANVLTF.

The chain joins TRBV19 to TRBJ2-1; TRBD2 matches 10 bases. The germline gives CDR1 LNHDA, CDR2 SQIVND (reference sequence). The length of the CDR3 is 19 residues. With 4 bases clipped from V and 1 base from J, the junction kept 13 bases outside the gene matches. CDR3 in amino acids: CASSRRWGGSGRSYNEQFF. The CDR3 coding sequence is TGTGCCAGTAGTAGAAGGTGGGGAGGTAGCGGGAGGTCCTACAATGAGCAGTTCTTC.

There are a few counts of this clone. This sequence joins TRBV5-1 and TRBJ1-1; 7 bases match TRBD1. In germline, CDR1 is SGHRS, CDR2 YFSETQ. The CDR3 length is 14 residues. The V gene end was trimmed by 4 bases and the J gene end by 6 bases; junction bases not matched to a gene: 9. CDR3 sequence (DNA): TGCGCCAGCAGCCCCATAGACAGGGTCGCTGAAGCTTTCTTT. Translation: CASSPIDRVAEAFF. The whole variable domain, filled in from reference TRBV5-1 and TRBJ1-1, reads KAGVTQTPRYLIKTRGQQVTLSCSPISGHRSVSWYQQTPGQGLQFLFEYFSETQRNKGNFPGRFSGRQFSNSRSEMNVSTLELGDSALYLCASSPIDRVAEAFFGQGTRLTVV.

This clone was detected only a few times. The genes are TRBV27 and TRBJ2-1; 10 bases align to TRBD2. Germline CDR1 reads MNHEY; CDR2 reads SMNVEV (reference sequence). Trimming removed 7 bases from V and 6 bases from J; junction bases left unmatched: 21. The CDR3 covers 19 residues. The chain's CDR3 is CASTGGRPKTSGIFNEQFF. CDR3 DNA: TGTGCCAGCACCGGGGGACGACCGAAAACTAGCGGGATTTTCAATGAGCAGTTCTTC.

This clone turned up a few times. The V and J genes are TRBV28 and TRBJ2-1, with D uncertain. Germline V lookup: CDR1 MDHEN, CDR2 SYDVKM. The CDR3 spans 11 residues. The ends were cut back, 2 bases at V and 12 bases at J, with 8 bases in the middle. CDR3 in amino acids: CASSLGRWQFF. In DNA, the CDR3 is TGTGCCAGCAGTTTAGGGCGTTGGCAGTTCTTC.

For this clone: In the same sample, other DNA sequences code for this CDR3. This chain connects TRBV28 to TRBJ2-7; no clear D gene. Trimming took off 2 bases at V and 7 bases at J, with 6 bases between the two ends. This CDR3 is built from 11 residues. CDR1 and CDR2 (germline): MDHEN, SYDVKM. CDR3 amino acids: CASSLTREQYF. DNA for the CDR3: TGTGCCAGCAGTTTAACGAGGGAGCAGTACTTC.

The chain recombines TRBV6-5 with TRBJ1-5; D is ambiguous. Germline CDR1 and CDR2: MNHEY and SVGAGI. The CDR3 is 15 amino acids. Trimming left V 5 bases short and J 4 bases short, with 15 bases between. The CDR3 loop reads CASSTSRTGNQPQHF. DNA for the CDR3: TGTGCCAGCAGTACATCCAGGACGGGGAATCAGCCCCAGCATTTT.

This clone has only a few counts. This sequence joins TRBV18 and TRBJ1-4; tentatively, D is TRBD1 (5 bases). Germline CDR1 is KGHSH and CDR2 is LQKENI. CDR3 size: 12 residues. The V and J ends lost 3 bases and 9 bases respectively, with 8 bases between them. The CDR3 DNA reads as TGTGCCAGCTCACCGACAGATAAAAAACTGTTTTTT. Encoded protein: CASSPTDKKLFF.

The gene calls are TRBV9 and TRBJ1-5, with a possible D match to TRBD1 (6 bases). Germline lookup yields CDR1 SGDLS and CDR2 YYNGEE. V dropped 3 bases and J dropped 4 bases, with 17 bases sitting between them. The CDR3 is 16 amino acids. The CDR3 nucleotides read TGTGCCAGCAGCGGGGGCGGGGGGCACGGAAATCAGCCCCAGCATTTT. It yields the protein CASSGGGGHGNQPQHF.

The chain couples TRBV4-2 to TRBJ2-1; weak D call: TRBD2 (6 bases). V lost 0 bases to trimming and J lost 6 bases, with 18 bases between them. This CDR3 is 17 amino acids long. Germline CDR1 is LGHNA and CDR2 is YNFKEQ. CDR3 amino acids: CASSQDAGLALGNEQFF. The CDR3 coding sequence is TGTGCCAGCAGCCAAGACGCGGGTCTAGCGCTTGGCAATGAGCAGTTCTTC.

The rearrangement joins TRBV6-5 to TRBJ2-7; D may be TRBD2 (5 bases). Trimming shortened V by 6 bases and J by 7 bases, and 22 bases separated the two germline ends. Per germline, CDR1 MNHEY and CDR2 SVGAGI. CDR3 length: 15 amino acids. The CDR3 DNA follows: TGTGCCAGCAGCCCCGGGTCCCCGGGGTGGAGTGAGCAGTACTTC. It codes for CASSPGSPGWSEQYF.

This clone came up a few times. The chain links TRBV5-1 to TRBJ2-1, with 9 positions matching TRBD2. The CDR3 is 15 amino acids. In germline, CDR1 is SGHRS, CDR2 YFSETQ. Losses at the gene ends were 0 bases for V and 8 bases for J; bases not matched to a gene: 6. As DNA, the CDR3 is TGCGCCAGCAGCTTGGATGGCGGGAGGGGAGATGAGCAGTTCTTC. Its protein is CASSLDGGRGDEQFF.

The chain has TRBV9 and TRBJ2-3; TRBD1 matches 9 bases. This CDR3 comprises 15 residues. The germline V gene has CDR1 SGDLS and CDR2 YYNGEE. V shed 3 bases, J shed 3 bases, and the junction held 5 bases outside the gene matches. The CDR3 here is CASSDRTGATDTQYF. Here the CDR3 DNA reads TGTGCCAGCAGCGACAGGACAGGGGCTACAGATACGCAGTATTTT. The full variable domain, completed using reference TRBV9 and TRBJ2-3, is DSGVTQTPKHLITATGQRVTLRCSPRSGDLSVYWYQQSLDQGLQFLIQYYNGEERAKGNILERFSAQQFPDLHSELNLSSLELGDSALYFCASSDRTGATDTQYFGPGTRLTVL.

This clone was seen a handful of times. This chain links TRBV15 with TRBJ2-6, with D perhaps TRBD1 (7 bases). V was shortened by 8 bases and J by 0 bases, with 23 bases between the two germline ends. Germline V gene data show CDR1 as LNHNV and CDR2 as YYDKDF (reference sequence). The CDR3 extends over 19 amino acids. CDR3 sequence reads: CATLGPGDRDPSGANVLTF. In DNA form, the CDR3 reads TGTGCCACCCTCGGTCCGGGAGACAGGGATCCCTCTGGGGCCAACGTCCTGACTTTC.

This clone was counted a few times. The chain carries TRBV5-1 and TRBJ2-1; TRBD1 aligns across 7 bases. The V gene end was trimmed by 4 bases and the J gene end by 6 bases; junction bases not matched to a gene: 4. The CDR3 has 13 amino acids. Germline V lookup: CDR1 SGHRS, CDR2 YFSETQ. In nucleotides, the CDR3 is TGCGCCAGCAGCATTCAGGGGGTCAATGAGCAGTTCTTC. Encoded protein: CASSIQGVNEQFF.

This chain connects TRBV10-3 to TRBJ2-1, with a possible D match to TRBD2 (5 bases). This CDR3 is 10 amino acids long. V was clipped by 7 bases and J by 13 bases, with 11 bases between them. Germline V gene sequence: CDR1 ENHRY, CDR2 SYGVKD. CDR3 DNA sequence: TGTGCCATCATCCTGACTATCCAGTTCTTC. This codes for CAIILTIQFF.

This clone came up a few times. This chain joins TRBV6-1 and TRBJ2-1; the match to TRBD2 covers 10 bases. Germline V gives CDR1 MNHNS, CDR2 SASEGT. The J segment lost 5 bases and the V segment lost 7 bases, leaving 8 bases of the junction unmatched. This CDR3 has 15 amino acids. CDR3 region: CASTKYTSGDNEQFF. The CDR3 DNA is TGTGCCAGCACCAAATACACTAGCGGGGACAATGAGCAGTTCTTC.

The chain employs TRBV7-9 and TRBJ2-6; no reliable D call. Trimming removed 8 bases from V and 2 bases from J, with 7 bases in between. Per germline, CDR1 SEHNR and CDR2 FQNEAQ (reference sequence). CDR3 size: 13 residues. CDR3 DNA sequence: TGTGCCAGCCTCGACACTGGGGCCAACGTCCTGACTTTC. It specifies CASLDTGANVLTF.